The 6 T cell receptor beta chains presented below share a single source sample, sequenced in a study of cytotoxic CD8 clonotypes in ibrutinib-treated CLL. TCRdb's copy holds only in-frame clones and misses some; the assay was immunoSEQ multiplex PCR. The sample holds 110,000 to 150,000 clones; around 90% are singletons and the top ten take less than 14%. The sequenced sample was PBMCs, obtained after 12 months of ibrutinib treatment. Receptors were obtained from a human donor with chronic lymphocytic leukemia.

The chain links TRBV11-3 to TRBJ2-1, with D maybe TRBD2 (6 bases). This CDR3 has 17 residues. V was clipped by 5 bases and J by 1 base, with 18 bases between them. Per germline, CDR1 SGHNT and CDR2 YENEEA. The CDR3 bases are TGTGCCAGCAGCCCCCGGAACGGACTACAGTCCTACAATGAGCAGTTCTTC. This codes for CASSPRNGLQSYNEQFF.

The chain couples TRBV6-6 to TRBJ2-7; D possibly corresponds to TRBD2 (5 bases). The CDR3 extends over 14 amino acids. CDR1 is MNHNY, CDR2 SVGAGI, per germline (reference sequence). With 6 bases removed from V and 3 bases from J, the gap between germline ends came to 15 bases. The CDR3, as DNA: TGTGCCAGCAGCCGACCTCCCGGGAACTACGAGCAGTACTTC. This sequence encodes CASSRPPGNYEQYF.

The chain links TRBV4-3 to TRBJ1-1, with TRBD1 as a possible D gene (6 bases). From germline, CDR1 is LGHNA and CDR2 YSLEER. Trimming took 6 bases from V and 7 from J, leaving 21 bases between them. The CDR3 has 15 residues. Written as DNA, the CDR3 is TGCGCCAGCAGTCCCGGGGTCGGGGGCTATTTTGAAGCTTTCTTT. Its translation: CASSPGVGGYFEAFF.

This clone was seen once. At the DNA level, this CDR3 is encoded by other sequences in the same sample as well. V is TRBV9 and J is TRBJ1-1, with 7 bases fitting TRBD1. Germline CDR1 reads SGDLS; CDR2 reads YYNGEE. This CDR3 has 14 amino acids. Germline trimming cut 2 bases from V and 1 base from J; bases unmatched to any gene: 2. This chain's CDR3 is CASSVGQQNTEAFF. CDR3 in DNA: TGTGCCAGCAGCGTGGGACAGCAGAACACTGAAGCTTTCTTT.

The chain joins TRBV7-3 to TRBJ2-5; TRBD2 matches 9 bases. Trimming at V came to 5 bases and at J to 0 bases, leaving 7 bases not matched to a gene. The CDR3 is 16 residues long. CDR1 and CDR2 from the germline V gene are SGHTA and FQGTGA. The CDR3 DNA follows: TGTGCCAGCAGCCAACAGGCTAGCGGGAACCAAGAGACCCAGTACTTC. Its protein is CASSQQASGNQETQYF.

The chain combines TRBV28 with TRBJ2-7; 11 bases line up with TRBD1. The CDR3 sequence is 17 residues long. V dropped 4 bases and J dropped 5; count of bases not matched to a gene: 13. The germline CDR1 and CDR2 sequences are MDHEN and SYDVKM. CDR3 sequence (DNA): TGTGCCAGCAGTTCAGGACAGGGGGCGATAGGATCCGACGAGCAGTACTTC. Amino acid sequence: CASSSGQGAIGSDEQYF. Drawing the rest from reference TRBV28 and TRBJ2-7, the complete variable domain is DVKVTQSSRYLVKRTGEKVFLECVQDMDHENMFWYRQDPGLGLRLIYFSYDVKMKEKGDIPEGYSVSREKKERFSLILESASTNQTSMYLCASSSGQGAIGSDEQYFGPGTRLTVT.